This TCR beta chain was captured in a study of cytomegalovirus exposure and HLA in healthy donors. Overall study results and limits: In a later analysis, a missense DCLRE1C variant was linked to TCR beta V- and J-gene trimming.

A multiplex PCR was run with 60 Vbeta primers and 13 Jbeta primers. Generated by immunoSEQ multiplex PCR, the TCRdb table keeps only in-frame clones and is missing some. Seen here are about 82,000 clones, around 74% observed once, and the top ten hold 6.2%. This CDR3 region has 16 residues. J lost 1 base, V lost 3 bases, and 6 bases had no gene match. Germline CDR1 reads MNHNS; CDR2 reads SASEGT. As concerns this clone: Its target is not known.

This sequence originates from a woman aged 50 to 60 in good health and CMV-seropositive. Sequenced material: PBMCs. This chain links TRBV6-1 with TRBJ2-5, with 9 bases that match TRBD2. The CDR3 protein is CASSEAGGMLQETQYF. DNA for the CDR3: TGTGCCAGCAGTGAGGCGGGAGGGATGCTCCAAGAGACCCAGTACTTC.